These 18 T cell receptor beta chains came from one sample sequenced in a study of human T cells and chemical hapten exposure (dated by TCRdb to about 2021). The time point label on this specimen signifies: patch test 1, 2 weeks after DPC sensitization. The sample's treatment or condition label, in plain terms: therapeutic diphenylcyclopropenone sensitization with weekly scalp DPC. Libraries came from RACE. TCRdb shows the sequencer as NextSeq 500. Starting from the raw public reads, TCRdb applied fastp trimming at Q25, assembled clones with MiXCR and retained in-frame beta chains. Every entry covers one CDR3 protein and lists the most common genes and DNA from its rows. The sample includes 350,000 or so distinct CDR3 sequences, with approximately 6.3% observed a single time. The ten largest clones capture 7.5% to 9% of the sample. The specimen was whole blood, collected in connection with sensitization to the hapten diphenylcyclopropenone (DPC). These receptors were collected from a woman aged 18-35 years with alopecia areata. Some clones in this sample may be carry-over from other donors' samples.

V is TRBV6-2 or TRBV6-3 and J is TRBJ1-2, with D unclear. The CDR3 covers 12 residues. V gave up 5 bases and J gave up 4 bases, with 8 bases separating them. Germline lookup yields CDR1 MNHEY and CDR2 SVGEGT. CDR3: CASSPQGYGYTF. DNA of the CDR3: TGTGCCAGCAGTCCCCAAGGCTATGGCTACACCTTC.

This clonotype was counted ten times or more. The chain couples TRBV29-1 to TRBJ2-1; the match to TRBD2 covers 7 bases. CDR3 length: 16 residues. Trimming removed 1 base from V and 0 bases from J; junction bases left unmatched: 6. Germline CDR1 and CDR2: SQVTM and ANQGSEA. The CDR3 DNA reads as TGCAGCGTTGAAGGTCTAGCGGCTTTCTCCTACAATGAGCAGTTCTTC. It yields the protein CSVEGLAAFSYNEQFF.

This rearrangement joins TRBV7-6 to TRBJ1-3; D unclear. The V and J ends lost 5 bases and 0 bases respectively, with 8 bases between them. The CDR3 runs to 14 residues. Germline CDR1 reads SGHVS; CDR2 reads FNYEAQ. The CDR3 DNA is TGTGCCAGCAGCCCTTTGAGCTCTGGAAACACCATATATTTT. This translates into CASSPLSSGNTIYF.

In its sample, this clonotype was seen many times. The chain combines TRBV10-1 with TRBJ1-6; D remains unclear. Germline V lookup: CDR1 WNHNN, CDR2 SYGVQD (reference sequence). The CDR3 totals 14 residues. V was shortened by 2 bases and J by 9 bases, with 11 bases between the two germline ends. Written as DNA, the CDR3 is TGCGCCAGCAGTGAGATGGGAGGCTTTTCACCCCTCCACTTT. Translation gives CASSEMGGFSPLHF.

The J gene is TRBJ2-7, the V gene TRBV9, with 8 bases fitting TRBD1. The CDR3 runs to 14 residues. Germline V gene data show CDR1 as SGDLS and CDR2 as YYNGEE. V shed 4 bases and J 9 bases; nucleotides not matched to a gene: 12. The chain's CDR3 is CASSPGTGSPPQYF. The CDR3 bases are TGTGCCAGCAGCCCCGGGACAGGCTCCCCCCCGCAGTACTTC.

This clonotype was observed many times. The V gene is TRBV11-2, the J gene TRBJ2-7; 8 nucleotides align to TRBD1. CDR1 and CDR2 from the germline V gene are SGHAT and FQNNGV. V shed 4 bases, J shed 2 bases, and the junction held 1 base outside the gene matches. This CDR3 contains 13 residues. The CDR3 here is CASSSQGAYEQYF. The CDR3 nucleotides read TGTGCCAGCAGCTCACAGGGGGCCTACGAGCAGTACTTC.

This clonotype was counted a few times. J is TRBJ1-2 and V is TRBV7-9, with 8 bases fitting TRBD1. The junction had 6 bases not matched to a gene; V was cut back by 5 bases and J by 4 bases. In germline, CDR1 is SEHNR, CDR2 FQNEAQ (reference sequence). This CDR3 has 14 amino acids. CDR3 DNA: TGTGCCAGCAGCACGACAGGGGCTGGCTATGGCTACACCTTC. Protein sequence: CASSTTGAGYGYTF.

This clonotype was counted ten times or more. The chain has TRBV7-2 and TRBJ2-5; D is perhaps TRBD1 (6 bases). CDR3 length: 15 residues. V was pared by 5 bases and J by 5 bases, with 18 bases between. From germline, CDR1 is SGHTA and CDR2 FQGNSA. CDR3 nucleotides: TGTGCCAGCAGCCCAGGGGCCGGCAATGACGAGACCCAGTACTTC. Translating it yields CASSPGAGNDETQYF.

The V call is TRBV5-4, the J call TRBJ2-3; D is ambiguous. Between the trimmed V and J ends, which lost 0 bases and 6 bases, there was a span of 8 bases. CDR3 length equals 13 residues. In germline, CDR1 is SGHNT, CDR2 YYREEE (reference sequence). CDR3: CASSLGGFDTQYF. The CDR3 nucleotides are TGTGCCAGCAGCTTGGGCGGATTTGATACGCAGTATTTT.

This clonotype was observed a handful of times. The CDR3 bases are TGTGCCAGCAGTTTAGGGACAGGGGGGTTGACCGGGGAGCTGTTTTTT. Translation: CASSLGTGGLTGELFF. V is TRBV12-3 or TRBV12-4 and J is TRBJ2-2; 10 bases line up with TRBD1. The CDR3 length is 16 residues. V was pared by 1 base and J by 5 bases, with 4 bases of the junction left unmatched.

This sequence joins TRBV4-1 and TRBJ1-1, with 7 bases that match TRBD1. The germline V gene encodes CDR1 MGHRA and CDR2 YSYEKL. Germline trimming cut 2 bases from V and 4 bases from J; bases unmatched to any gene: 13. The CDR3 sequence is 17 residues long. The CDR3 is CASSQRQGTEAGTEAFF. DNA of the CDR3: TGCGCCAGCAGCCAACGACAGGGAACAGAAGCGGGCACTGAAGCTTTCTTT.

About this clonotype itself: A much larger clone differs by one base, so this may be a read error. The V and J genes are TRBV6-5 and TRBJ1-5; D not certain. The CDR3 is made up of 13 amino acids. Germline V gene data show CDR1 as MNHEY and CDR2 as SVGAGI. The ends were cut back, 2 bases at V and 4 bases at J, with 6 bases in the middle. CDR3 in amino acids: CASSYGVNQPQHF. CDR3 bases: TGTGCCAGCAGTTACGGGGTGAATCAGCCCCAGCATTTT.

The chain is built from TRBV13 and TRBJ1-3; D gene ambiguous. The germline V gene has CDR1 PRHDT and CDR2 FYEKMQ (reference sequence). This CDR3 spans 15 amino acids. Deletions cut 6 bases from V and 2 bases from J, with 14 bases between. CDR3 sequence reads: CASSLTKRPGNTIYF. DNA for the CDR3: TGTGCCAGCAGTCTGACGAAGAGGCCTGGAAACACCATATATTTT. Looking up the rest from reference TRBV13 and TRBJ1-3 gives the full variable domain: AAGVIQSPRHLIKEKRETATLKCYPIPRHDTVYWYQQGPGQDPQFLISFYEKMQSDKGSIPDRFSAQQFSDYHSELNMSSLELGDSALYFCASSLTKRPGNTIYFGEGSWLTVV.

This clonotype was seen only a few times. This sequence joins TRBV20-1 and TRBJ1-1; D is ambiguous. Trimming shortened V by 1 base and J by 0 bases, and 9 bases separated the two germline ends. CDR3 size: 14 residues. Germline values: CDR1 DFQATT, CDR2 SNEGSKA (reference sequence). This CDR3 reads CSARVDRLNTEAFF. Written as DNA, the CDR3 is TGCAGTGCTAGAGTCGACCGTCTGAACACTGAAGCTTTCTTT.

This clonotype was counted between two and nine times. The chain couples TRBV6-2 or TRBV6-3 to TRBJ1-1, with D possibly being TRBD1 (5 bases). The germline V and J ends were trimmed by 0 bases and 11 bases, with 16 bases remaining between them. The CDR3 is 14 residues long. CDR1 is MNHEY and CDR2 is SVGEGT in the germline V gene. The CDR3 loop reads CASSYSGPSPVAFF. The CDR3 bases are TGTGCCAGCAGTTACTCGGGACCGAGTCCCGTGGCTTTCTTT.

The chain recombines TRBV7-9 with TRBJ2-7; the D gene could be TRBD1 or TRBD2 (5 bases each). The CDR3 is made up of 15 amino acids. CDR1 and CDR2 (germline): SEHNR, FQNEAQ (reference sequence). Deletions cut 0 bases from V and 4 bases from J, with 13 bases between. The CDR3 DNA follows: TGTGCCAGCAGCTTAGCGCAGGGAGTAGGTTACGAGCAGTACTTC. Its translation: CASSLAQGVGYEQYF.

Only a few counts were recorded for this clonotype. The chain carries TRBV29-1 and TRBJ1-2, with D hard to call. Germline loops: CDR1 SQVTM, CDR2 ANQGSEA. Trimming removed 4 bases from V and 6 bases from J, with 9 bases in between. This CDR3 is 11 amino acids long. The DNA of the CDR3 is TGCAGCGTTGCCACCGGGAATGGCTACACCTTC. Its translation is CSVATGNGYTF.

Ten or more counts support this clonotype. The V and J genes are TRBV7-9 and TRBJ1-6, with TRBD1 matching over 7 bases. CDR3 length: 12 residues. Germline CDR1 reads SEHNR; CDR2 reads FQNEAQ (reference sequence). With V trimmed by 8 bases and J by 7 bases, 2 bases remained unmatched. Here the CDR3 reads CASGQVNSPLHF. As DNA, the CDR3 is TGTGCCAGCGGACAGGTCAATTCACCCCTCCACTTT.